The T cell receptor (beta chain) under discussion was sequenced for a study of CD8+ T cells in alopecia areata. The wider study: Treated individuals took tofacitinib by mouth, 5 to 10 mg twice daily.

Findings and caveats of the study: Sharing of TCR sequences between patients (possibly for HLA-related reasons) was less clear than in mice.

It was cDNA, reverse transcribed from extracted RNA, that served as the sequencing template. Clones were read by immunoSEQ multiplex PCR, and TCRdb kept only the in-frame ones, dropping some. The data contain roughly 250,000 clones, 67% of them singletons. This clone has only a few counts. What it binds is unknown. The junction had 1 base not matched to a gene; V was cut back by 4 bases and J by 4 bases. The CDR3 has 15 amino acids. In germline, CDR1 is SNHLY, CDR2 FYNNEI. The input for sequencing was CD4+ T cells sorted from blood, taken at week 0. This TCR was recovered from a human donor with alopecia areata. The genes are TRBV2 and TRBJ2-1, with 13 bases identical to TRBD2. The CDR3 DNA is TGTGCCAGCAGTGTGGGACTAGCGGGGTACAATGAGCAGTTCTTC. Residues: CASSVGLAGYNEQFF.